The 18 T cell receptor beta chains given below trace back to one sample, sequenced in a study of T-cell memory formation after mild COVID-19. TCRdb itself ran the 5' RACE reads through MiXCR, one entry per CDR3 protein. The table has around 430,000 distinct CDR3 sequences, 15% to 20% seen once. Specimen: PBMCs or a T cell subset sorted from them (not recorded which). These receptors all stem from a man younger than 35 who had mild COVID-19 (a few samples of this study predate the infection). Cell type and time point are not known.

This clonotype has more than one count but fewer than ten. The rearrangement uses TRBV6-6 and TRBJ2-7, with D perhaps matching TRBD2 (5 bases). V was pared by 2 bases and J by 3 bases, with 5 bases between. Germline V gene lookup returns CDR1 MNHNY and CDR2 SVGAGI (reference sequence). The CDR3 sequence is 12 residues long. The CDR3, as DNA: TGTGCCAGCAGTTACGAGGGCTACGAGCAGTACTTC. Amino acids: CASSYEGYEQYF.

The chain has TRBV9 and TRBJ2-5; 10 bases map to TRBD2. This CDR3 contains 14 residues. Per the germline V gene, CDR1 is SGDLS and CDR2 is YYNGEE. Trimming cost V 4 bases and J 4 bases; bases outside gene matches: 4. CDR3 DNA sequence: TGTGCCAGCAGCTCACGGACTAGCGGAGAGACCCAGTACTTC. This gives the protein CASSSRTSGETQYF.

The CDR3 coding sequence is TGCAGTGCGCTAGTAGGGGCATCAGGAGATACGCAGTATTTT. Its protein is CSALVGASGDTQYF. This chain uses TRBV20-1 with TRBJ2-3, with D possibly matching TRBD1 (5 bases). The CDR3 totals 14 residues. Germline CDR1 is DFQATT and CDR2 is SNEGSKA (reference sequence). Trimming shortened V by 6 bases and J by 5 bases, and 18 bases separated the two germline ends.

The sample holds a few counts of this clonotype. The chain combines TRBV4-3 with TRBJ1-2, with TRBD1 matching over 9 bases. The germline V gene has CDR1 LGHNA and CDR2 YSLEER. V lost 7 bases, J lost 7 bases, and 13 bases stayed unmatched. The CDR3 extends over 15 amino acids. For the CDR3, the DNA is TGCGCCAGCAACCCGGAACGGGACAGGGACTTTGGCTACACCTTC. It specifies CASNPERDRDFGYTF.

This clonotype was detected many times. This chain connects TRBV5-1 to TRBJ2-6; possible D gene TRBD2, 6 bases. The CDR3 contains 16 residues. Trimming took off 0 bases at V and 0 bases at J, with 7 bases between the two ends. The germline gives CDR1 SGHRS, CDR2 YFSETQ. DNA for the CDR3: TGCGCCAGCAGCTTGGTCGGGAGCTCTGGGGCCAACGTCCTGACTTTC. Its translation: CASSLVGSSGANVLTF. The whole variable domain, remainder taken from reference TRBV5-1 and TRBJ2-6, is KAGVTQTPRYLIKTRGQQVTLSCSPISGHRSVSWYQQTPGQGLQFLFEYFSETQRNKGNFPGRFSGRQFSNSRSEMNVSTLELGDSALYLCASSLVGSSGANVLTFGAGSRLTVL.

This clonotype was found a few times. This chain connects TRBV29-1 to TRBJ2-5; tentatively, D is TRBD2 (5 bases). The CDR3 is 11 residues long. Trimming stripped 0 bases from V and 7 bases from J, with 6 bases between. Per germline, CDR1 SQVTM and CDR2 ANQGSEA. CDR3 bases: TGCAGCGTTGAAGAAGCGGCGACCCAGTACTTC. Its protein product is CSVEEAATQYF.

The rearrangement joins TRBV7-9 to TRBJ1-1, with D unclear. The CDR3 consists of 13 residues. The germline V and J ends were trimmed by 5 bases and 5 bases, with 12 bases remaining between them. The V gene's germline CDR1 is SEHNR and CDR2 FQNEAQ (reference sequence). CDR3 sequence (DNA): TGTGCCAGCAGCAACGGGAGGGATACTGAAGCTTTCTTT. Translated: CASSNGRDTEAFF.

The sample holds a few counts of this clonotype. The chain employs TRBV7-8 and TRBJ2-3; D may correspond to TRBD1 or TRBD2 (6 bases each). Germline lookup yields CDR1 SGHVS and CDR2 FQNEAQ. The V and J ends lost 5 bases and 2 bases respectively, with 17 bases between them. This CDR3 has 16 residues. The CDR3 nucleotides read TGTGCCAGCAGCCACCTTAGCACGGGGGCCACAGATACGCAGTATTTT. The encoded protein is CASSHLSTGATDTQYF.

The chain carries TRBV9 and TRBJ2-7; possibly TRBD1 for D (5 bases). V lost 4 bases and J 2 bases, leaving 16 bases between the germline ends. Germline V lookup: CDR1 SGDLS, CDR2 YYNGEE. The CDR3 spans 15 residues. The CDR3 sequence is CASSPRQNRAYEQYF. The CDR3 DNA is TGTGCCAGCAGCCCCCGACAGAATCGAGCCTACGAGCAGTACTTC.

The V call is TRBV7-3, the J call TRBJ2-5; either TRBD1 or TRBD2 may fit D (5 bases each). The germline V gene encodes CDR1 SGHTA and CDR2 FQGTGA. Trimming took 4 bases from V and 5 from J, leaving 11 bases between them. The CDR3 has 13 amino acids. CDR3 nucleotides: TGTGCCAGCAGCTCTCGGGGCTTTGAGACCCAGTACTTC. It encodes CASSSRGFETQYF.

The chain links TRBV2 to TRBJ1-6; the D is unclear. The CDR3 totals 14 residues. From germline, CDR1 is SNHLY and CDR2 FYNNEI. V shed 8 bases and J shed 6 bases, with 14 bases lying between them. The CDR3 DNA is TGTGCCAGCGGAGGCCGGAGTCTTAATTCACCCCTCCACTTT. It specifies CASGGRSLNSPLHF.

This clonotype has a count of ten or more. V gene TRBV24-1 combines with J gene TRBJ2-1; D is tentatively TRBD1 or TRBD2 (5 bases each). The germline V gene encodes CDR1 KGHDR and CDR2 SFDVKD. The CDR3 sequence is 14 residues long. V lost 9 bases to trimming and J lost 0 bases, with 11 bases between them. The CDR3 nucleotides read TGTGCCACCGGGGACCGCAGCTCCTACAATGAGCAGTTCTTC. Its translation is CATGDRSSYNEQFF.

The chain combines TRBV27 with TRBJ1-1; possibly TRBD1 for D (6 bases). The V gene's germline CDR1 is MNHEY and CDR2 SMNVEV (reference sequence). This CDR3 comprises 15 residues. The ends were cut back, 4 bases at V and 0 bases at J, with 12 bases in the middle. CDR3 region: CASSSRRGLNTEAFF. CDR3 coding DNA: TGTGCCAGCAGTTCGCGCAGGGGCTTGAACACTGAAGCTTTCTTT.

This clonotype was recorded at least ten times. CDR3 in amino acids: CASREQDLIHSGNTIYF. The CDR3 DNA reads TGCGCCAGTCGGGAACAGGACTTAATACACTCTGGAAACACCATATATTTT. The chain links TRBV4-1 to TRBJ1-3; a weak D match, TRBD1 (5 bases). The CDR3 has 17 residues. V lost 9 bases to trimming and J lost 0 bases, with 21 bases between them. Looked up from germline, CDR1 is MGHRA and CDR2 is YSYEKL.

This clonotype was detected ten times or more. The V gene is TRBV6-6, the J gene TRBJ2-3, with D unclear. The V gene's germline CDR1 is MNHNY and CDR2 SVGAGI (reference sequence). V was pared by 4 bases and J by 5 bases, with 7 bases between. CDR3 length: 12 residues. The CDR3 reads CASSSVGDTQYF. The CDR3 DNA reads as TGTGCCAGCAGTTCGGTGGGAGATACGCAGTATTTT.

This chain connects TRBV3-1 to TRBJ1-6; no definite D call. V gave up 4 bases and J gave up 6 bases, with 13 bases separating them. CDR3 length: 15 residues. Germline CDR1 and CDR2: LGHDT and YNNKEL (reference sequence). The CDR3 region is CASSPFRERNSPLHF. The CDR3, as DNA: TGTGCCAGCAGCCCGTTTAGGGAGCGTAATTCACCCCTCCACTTT.

The V call is TRBV6-5, the J call TRBJ1-2, with TRBD1 identical over 7 bases. CDR1 and CDR2 from the germline V gene are MNHEY and SVGAGI. V lost 5 bases to trimming and J lost 2 bases; unmatched junction nucleotides: 5. The CDR3 consists of 14 residues. The CDR3 sequence: CASSPTGDNYGYTF. The DNA for the CDR3 is TGTGCCAGCAGTCCCACAGGGGACAACTATGGCTACACCTTC.

This clonotype turned up a few times. This CDR3 is CASRGLLSGYTF. Written as DNA, the CDR3 is TGTGCCAGCAGAGGACTACTCTCTGGCTACACCTTC. The genes are TRBV27 and TRBJ1-2; D is unresolved. The CDR3 totals 12 residues. Trimming removed 6 bases from V and 7 bases from J, with 12 bases in between. Germline V lookup: CDR1 MNHEY, CDR2 SMNVEV (reference sequence).